These T cell receptor beta chains were read from a single sample in a study of T cells after yellow fever vaccination. TCRdb called the 5' RACE reads again in MiXCR, with one record for every CDR3 protein. The sample consists of 550,000 or so distinct CDR3 sequences, about 19% of them appearing once. This specimen was PBMCs, taken 15 days after the yellow fever booster vaccination. All receptors derive from a man aged 30 to 45 who received the YFV17D yellow fever vaccine. Both conserved end residues are part of each CDR3. D genes are given only for firm matches.

TRBJ1-2 | TRBD1 | TRBV7-6 | CASSLEDRGYGYTF
TRBJ2-7 | - | TRBV7-2 | CASSLSMTEAYEQYF
TRBJ2-4 | TRBD2 | TRBV5-1 | CASSLAPSGTDIQYF
TRBJ2-2 | TRBD2 | TRBV12-3/TRBV12-4 | CASIMPGTSGPGELFF
TRBJ2-3 | - | TRBV21-1 | CASIDRSRTDTQYF
TRBJ2-5 | - | TRBV5-5 | CASSLWTEETQYF
TRBJ2-7 | - | TRBV29-1 | CSVESVGEQYF
TRBJ2-7 | - | TRBV7-2 | CASSLNAYEQYF
TRBJ2-5 | - | TRBV11-2 | CASSPVADETQYF
TRBJ2-5 | - | TRBV6-1 | CASSNLRLVGEEEMAQYF
TRBJ2-7 | - | TRBV6-5 | CASSYSTDLFYEQYF
TRBJ2-3 | - | TRBV12-3/TRBV12-4 | CASKVRRTDTQYF
TRBJ2-7 | TRBD2 | TRBV20-1 | CSATTLADFYEQYF
TRBJ2-7 | - | TRBV5-5 | CASSLGRREVYEQYF
TRBJ2-7 | - | TRBV12-3/TRBV12-4 | CASSDSEGYEQYF
TRBJ2-1 | - | TRBV6-4 | CASSPTGGVTRPNEQFF
TRBJ2-3 | - | TRBV7-6 | CASSFRWPSDTQYF
TRBJ2-1 | - | TRBV4-3 | CASSQEGTTGNEQFF
TRBJ2-5 | TRBD1 | TRBV29-1 | CSVAPTGLETQYF
TRBJ1-5 | TRBD1 | TRBV20-1 | CSASPGTGVSNQPQHF
TRBJ1-5 | TRBD1 | TRBV30 | CAWGTVTRNQPQHF
TRBJ2-3 | - | TRBV7-3 | CASSPMGSGGADTQYF
TRBJ1-6 | - | TRBV6-5 | CASSYSSPRDIGSPLHF
TRBJ2-1 | - | TRBV7-6 | CASSLAQGTVYNEQFF
TRBJ2-3 | - | TRBV3-1 | CASSQDRISSTDTQYF
TRBJ2-1 | - | TRBV14 | CASSPISSGGQFF
TRBJ2-2 | - | TRBV4-3 | CASSQTTGRDTGELFF
TRBJ2-3 | - | TRBV5-1 | CASSLAPGGTDTQYF
TRBJ2-1 | - | TRBV9 | CASSVGGGLSSYNEQFF
TRBJ1-6 | - | TRBV20-1 | CSAGRGRSNSPLHF
TRBJ2-1 | TRBD2 | TRBV14 | CASSQERGYRNEQFF
TRBJ2-7 | - | TRBV29-1 | CSWGTAYEQYF
TRBJ2-7 | TRBD1 | TRBV5-1 | CASSFAQGSYEQYF
TRBJ2-5 | - | TRBV25-1 | CASSPGGQTQYF
TRBJ2-7 | TRBD1 | TRBV20-1 | CSARGETGRYEQYF
TRBJ2-5 | - | TRBV5-6 | CASSLTDNPRETQYF
TRBJ2-1 | TRBD1 | TRBV28 | CASRRTGVVYNEQFF
TRBJ1-1 | - | TRBV18 | CASSPLRGVDTEAFF
TRBJ2-5 | - | TRBV12-3/TRBV12-4 | CAITRWGAMETQYF
TRBJ2-3 | - | TRBV4-2 | CASSHQNKPDTQYF
TRBJ2-2 | - | TRBV7-9 | CASSDLRGAGTGELFF
TRBJ1-4 | - | TRBV7-2 | CASSFTNEKLFF
TRBJ2-5 | - | TRBV15 | CATRKTGLVTQYF